The entry that follows covers one T cell receptor (beta chain) sequence. There are 13 residues in the CDR3. The germline gives CDR1 KGHDR, CDR2 SFDVKD. V lost 9 bases to trimming and J lost 6 bases; unmatched junction nucleotides: 6. This entry belongs to a study of control samples from healthy donors and cancer patients. Method: immunoSEQ multiplex PCR; TCRdb's copy keeps in-frame clones and lacks some. Here the sample spans 130,000 or so clones, roughly 84% being singletons. The receptor was derived from a man aged 40-55 years in good health. Sequencing used blood. The chain uses TRBV24-1 and TRBJ1-5; 8 bases match TRBD1. Here the CDR3 DNA reads TGTGCCACCCAGACAGGGGAGAGTCAGCCCCAGCATTTT. Protein sequence: CATQTGESQPQHF.